This TCR beta chain was profiled in a study of T cells expressing NK-cell markers. Background on the study: Sorted CD3+CD56+NKG2C+, CD3+CD56+NKG2C- and CD3+CD56-NKG2C+ T-cell subsets were beta-chain profiled.

Concerning this clonotype itself: As yet, its antigen is unknown.

With UMIs, 5'RACE template switching was used to make TCR beta cDNA. TCRdb reprocessed the 5' RACE reads and reports one entry per CDR3 protein, with no DNA. The sample table includes around 100,000 distinct CDR3 sequences. The CDR3 loop spans 13 amino acids. CDR1 is SGDLS, CDR2 YYNGEE, per germline. General study points: Where a handful of donors were concerned, these clonotypes also led the CD3+CD56-NKG2C+ fraction.

This chain links TRBV9 with TRBJ1-6. This clonotype originated in a woman aged 18-69 years in good health. The specimen sequenced was blood T cells: a sorted CD56 or NKG2C T cell subset, CD4+ or CD8+ T cells, or bulk PBMC T cells (not recorded which). CDR3 region: CASSVEGGSPLHF.